This T cell receptor (beta chain) was identified during a study of blood T cells in healthy people across ages. This CDR3 has 14 amino acids. After removal of 7 bases from V and 2 bases from J, the junction contained 8 bases not matched to a gene. From germline, CDR1 is MDHEN and CDR2 SYDVKM. Together with a sample-barcoded 5' primer, a J-beta primer mix was included in a second PCR lasting roughly 6 to 12 cycles. TCRdb independently ran MiXCR on the 5' RACE reads; one entry per CDR3 protein. The table includes about 930,000 distinct CDR3 sequences, almost 30% detected once. Ten or more counts support this clonotype. The same data also contributed to another study, on T cells of mothers and their children.

What was sequenced was blood. The origin of this receptor is a woman aged 40 to 55 in good health. The chain joins TRBV28 to TRBJ2-7; the match to TRBD1 covers 7 bases. The CDR3 region is CASNIGQETYEQYF. The CDR3 coding sequence is TGTGCCAGCAACATTGGACAGGAAACCTACGAGCAGTACTTC.